This TCR beta chain derives from a study of blood T cell repertoires in COVID-19 (dated by TCRdb to about 2020). About the full investigation: Collaborator samples came from the United States, Italy and Spain and covered acute and convalescent phases of COVID-19. The material from the prospective study consisted of cDNA or gDNA derived from T cells, B-cell-depleted T cells, or PBMCs. Subjects who had been exposed to COVID-19, were actively infected with it, or had recovered from it provided the deeply sampled blood TCRbeta repertoires that made up the dataset. The repertoires were released in a freely available public database intended as a resource for research on the immune response to SARS-CoV-2. Samples came from the ongoing ImmuneRACE study (first 160 participants) plus 1,254 subjects from 6 global collaborators. Sample metadata almost always included a de-identified subject ID, COVID-19 status, age in years and sex. Where available, HLA class I and class II types were obtained from metadata supplied by the sample provider rather than from assay-based typing. What the study reported, not specific to this receptor: How much clinical and demographic metadata was included differed by source and by participant, and the metadata was provided uncurated.

The immunoSEQ Assay, a bias-controlled multiplex PCR, was used to amplify TCRbeta CDR3 regions from genomic DNA. The paper's processing steps were these. The number of nucleated cells in each sample was estimated by amplification of reference gene primers within the assay. To quantify the absolute abundance of each unique TCRbeta CDR3 rearrangement, sequence reads were collapsed and filtered. For each sample, productive Simpson clonality was calculated as the square root of Simpson's diversity index across productive rearrangements. TCRdb provides this immuneACCESS table in a form limited to in-frame rearrangements. Some clones are lacking; in checked studies, under half of them reflect an unresolved V gene, and why the rest are absent is not known. D and trimming were read from the DNA, whereas the V and J calls and clone size are those reported in that table. This sample comprises about 170,000 clones, more than 65% of them detected only once. The ten largest clonotypes hold 10% to 13% of the sample.

To note about this clone: Which antigen it targets is not known. The sample holds no much larger clone one base away, and base qualities are not on file.

According to the germline V gene (reference sequence), CDR1 reads GTSNPN and CDR2 reads SVGIG. The CDR3 starts with the cysteine, ends with the phenylalanine, and has 16 residues. Just the 48-base CDR3 DNA is kept, in frame starting at base 1. V is cut by 3 bases and J by 6 bases, and the space between the germline ends is 23 bases. The collaborating institutions used their own protocols to collect whole blood in K2EDTA tubes. Collaborator samples were shipped for TCRbeta analysis as frozen whole blood, isolated PBMCs, or DNA extracted from either sample type. The material sequenced was peripheral blood. The TCR was taken from a woman of 80 years or more with active or convalescent COVID-19. Recombination connected TRBV30 to TRBJ1-1; there is no confident call for the D gene. The CDR3 is CAWSPGYGEYVAEAFF. The sequence in DNA is TGTGCCTGGAGCCCCGGTTACGGGGAATATGTGGCTGAAGCTTTCTTT.